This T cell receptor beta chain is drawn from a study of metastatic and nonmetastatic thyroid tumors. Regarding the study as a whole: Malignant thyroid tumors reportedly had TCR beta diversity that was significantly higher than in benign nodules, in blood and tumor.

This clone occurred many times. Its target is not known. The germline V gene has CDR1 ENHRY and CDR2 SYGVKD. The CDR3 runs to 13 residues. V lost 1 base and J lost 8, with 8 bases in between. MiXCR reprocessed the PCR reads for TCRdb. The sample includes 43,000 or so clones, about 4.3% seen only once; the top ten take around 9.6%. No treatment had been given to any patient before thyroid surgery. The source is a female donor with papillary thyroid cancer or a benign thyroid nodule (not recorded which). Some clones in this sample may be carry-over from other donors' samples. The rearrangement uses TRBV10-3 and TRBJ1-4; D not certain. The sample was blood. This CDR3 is CAISEYKEEKLFF. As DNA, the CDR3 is TGTGCCATCAGTGAGTATAAGGAGGAAAAACTGTTTTTT.